The T cell receptor (beta chain) under discussion was sequenced for a study of beta chain features in type 1 diabetes. Study-level results: High TCR expression in some cells could lead to their over-representation in cDNA sequencing. Relative to healthy donors, patients appeared to have naive, central memory and Treg TCRB repertoires that were more similar. Shortening that was moderate but significant affected the TCRB CDR3s of Type 1 diabetes patients in all four CD4+ subsets.

This clone turned up a few times. Its antigen is as yet unknown. As every portion of the isolated RNA was reverse transcribed, the sequencing read expressed TCRB transcripts. Sequenced by immunoSEQ multiplex PCR; TCRdb stores in-frame clones only, minus some. The table lists a few hundred thousand clones, approximately 16% of them singletons. V was clipped by 4 bases and J by 5 bases; unmatched bases: 9. Germline-derived CDR1 and CDR2 are MDHEN and SYDVKM. CDR3 length: 15 residues. V is TRBV28 and J is TRBJ2-7; 9 positions match TRBD1. The TCR originated in a man younger than 40 with type 1 diabetes. Sequenced: naive CD4+ T cells from blood. DNA for the CDR3: TGTGCCAGCAGTTCCCCGGGACAGGGAGGCGACGAGCAGTACTTC. It specifies CASSSPGQGGDEQYF.